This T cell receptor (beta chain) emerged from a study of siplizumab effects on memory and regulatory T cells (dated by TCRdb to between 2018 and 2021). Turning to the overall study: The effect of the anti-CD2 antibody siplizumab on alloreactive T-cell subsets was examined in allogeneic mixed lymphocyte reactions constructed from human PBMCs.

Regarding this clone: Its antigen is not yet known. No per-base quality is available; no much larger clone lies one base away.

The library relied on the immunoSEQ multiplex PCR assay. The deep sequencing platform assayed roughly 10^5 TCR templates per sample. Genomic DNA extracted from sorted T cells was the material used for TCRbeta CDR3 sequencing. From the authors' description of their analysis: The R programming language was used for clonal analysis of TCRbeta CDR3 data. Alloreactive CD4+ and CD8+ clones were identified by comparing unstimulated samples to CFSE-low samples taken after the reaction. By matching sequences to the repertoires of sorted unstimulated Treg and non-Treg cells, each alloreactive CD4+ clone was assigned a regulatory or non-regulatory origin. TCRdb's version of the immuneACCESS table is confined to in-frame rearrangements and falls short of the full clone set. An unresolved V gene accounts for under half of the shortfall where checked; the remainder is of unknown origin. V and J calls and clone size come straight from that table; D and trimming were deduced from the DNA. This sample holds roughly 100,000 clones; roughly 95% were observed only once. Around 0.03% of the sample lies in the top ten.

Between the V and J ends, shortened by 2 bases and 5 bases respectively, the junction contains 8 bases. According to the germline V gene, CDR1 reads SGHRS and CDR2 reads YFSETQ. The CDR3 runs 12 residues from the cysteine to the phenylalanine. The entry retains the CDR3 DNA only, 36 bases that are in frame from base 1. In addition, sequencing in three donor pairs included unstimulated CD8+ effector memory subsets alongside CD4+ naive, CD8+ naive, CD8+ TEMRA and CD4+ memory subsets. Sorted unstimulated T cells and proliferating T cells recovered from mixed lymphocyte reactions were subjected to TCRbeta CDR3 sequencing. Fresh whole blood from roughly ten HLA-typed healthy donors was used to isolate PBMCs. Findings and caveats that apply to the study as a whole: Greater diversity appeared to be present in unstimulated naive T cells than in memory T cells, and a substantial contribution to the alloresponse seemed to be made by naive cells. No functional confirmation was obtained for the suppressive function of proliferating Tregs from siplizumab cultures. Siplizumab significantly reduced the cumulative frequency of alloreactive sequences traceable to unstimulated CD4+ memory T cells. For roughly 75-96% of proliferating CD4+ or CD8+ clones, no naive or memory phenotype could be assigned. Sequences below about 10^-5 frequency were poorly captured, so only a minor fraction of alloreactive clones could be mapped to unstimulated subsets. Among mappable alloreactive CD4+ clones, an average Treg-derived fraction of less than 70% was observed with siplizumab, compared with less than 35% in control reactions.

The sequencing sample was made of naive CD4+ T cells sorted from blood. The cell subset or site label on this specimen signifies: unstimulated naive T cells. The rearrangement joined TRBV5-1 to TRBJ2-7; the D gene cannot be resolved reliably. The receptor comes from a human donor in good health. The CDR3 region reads CASSFPSDEQYF. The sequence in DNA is TGCGCCAGCAGCTTCCCCTCGGACGAGCAGTACTTC.